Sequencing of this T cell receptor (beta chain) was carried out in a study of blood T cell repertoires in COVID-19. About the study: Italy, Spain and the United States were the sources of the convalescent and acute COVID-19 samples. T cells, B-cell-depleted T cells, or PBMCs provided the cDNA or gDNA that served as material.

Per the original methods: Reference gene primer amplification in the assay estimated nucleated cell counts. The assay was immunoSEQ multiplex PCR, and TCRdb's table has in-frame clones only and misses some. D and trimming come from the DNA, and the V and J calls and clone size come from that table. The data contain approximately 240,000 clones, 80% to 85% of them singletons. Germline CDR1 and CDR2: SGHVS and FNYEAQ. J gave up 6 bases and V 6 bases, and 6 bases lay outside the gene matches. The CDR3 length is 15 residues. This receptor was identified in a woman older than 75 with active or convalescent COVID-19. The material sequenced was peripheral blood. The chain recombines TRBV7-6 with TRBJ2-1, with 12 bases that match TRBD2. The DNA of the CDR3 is TGTGCCAGCAGGACTCTAGCGGGAGGGGGCAATGAGCAGTTCTTC. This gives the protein CASRTLAGGGNEQFF. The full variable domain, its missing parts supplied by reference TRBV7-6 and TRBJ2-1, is GAGVSQSPRYKVTKRGQDVALRCDPISGHVSLYWYRQALGQGPEFLTYFNYEAQQDKSGLPNDRFSAERPEGSISTLTIQRTEQRDSAMYRCASRTLAGGGNEQFFGPGTRLTVL.